A selection of T cell receptor beta chains follows, all from one sample in a study of molecular identifiers for immune sequencing clone quantification. TCRdb passed the PCR reads through MiXCR, listing each CDR3 protein once. The table has approximately 500,000 distinct CDR3 sequences, roughly 24% seen once. The material sequenced was naive CD8+ T cells from blood, with Jurkat cell RNA spiked in. Source of these receptors: a human donor in good health. Some libraries in this study had Jurkat cell RNA spiked in. Both conserved end residues are trimmed from each CDR3.

V	CDR3
TRBV30	AWSVGAGGQETQY
TRBV15	ATSRPGQGTGSPLH
TRBV10-3	AIGTTDRGYEQY
TRBV5-6	ASSQGANGANVLT
TRBV20-1	SARGRLLSSYEQY
TRBV7-9	ASSPFEETQY
TRBV6-6	ASRLNRGIQPQH
TRBV7-9	ASSPGTGRYNEQF
TRBV4-3	ASSQRQLAGVYEQY
TRBV28	ASIQAKISTDTQY
TRBV7-9	ASSSIVGLGTEAF
TRBV3-1	ASSQEGLGRTDTQY
TRBV7-2	ASRHYGPEYEQY
TRBV7-6	ASSLAPWGELHNEQL
TRBV28	ASRLTRGGTEAF
TRBV27	ASSYLRDRVGSGANVLT
TRBV12-3/TRBV12-4	ASSQRGQPNQPQH
TRBV13	ASSFQYADGDEQF
TRBV10-3	AISESSSWGARADTQY
TRBV12-3/TRBV12-4	ASSAPPGLAGGSPRETQY
TRBV6-5	ASCRDRGLNTEAF
TRBV7-9	ASSFLSRRVTDTQY
TRBV20-1	SASPGGYTGELF
TRBV5-5	ASSLGQGVYSNQPQH
TRBV2	ASSELRTENYGYT
TRBV20-1	SARKPGLGFAETQY
TRBV20-1	SAPRNTEAF
TRBV7-6	ASSLTIAGGLNEQF
TRBV11-2	ASSPPTGGEQF
TRBV27	ASSPQHVQGTYEQY
TRBV4-1	ASSQGLAGFLDEQF
TRBV7-3	ASGKQGLYNEQF
TRBV7-9	ASSPVWDYGHHTDTQY
TRBV5-1	ASSLVPGSEQY
TRBV7-9	ASSFAPRTEQF
TRBV11-2	ASSPSEIYGYT
TRBV10-3	AISESGEQY
TRBV5-1	ASSLERTANTEAF
TRBV4-3	ASSFSVDTEAF
TRBV2	ASSDLREGYEQY
TRBV29-1	SVRREVGYSDTQY
TRBV7-2	ASSLETSGGTSTDTQY
TRBV29-1	SVEGGRGTGEYEQY
TRBV11-2	ASREPHWGYEQY
TRBV12-5	ASGRGKTEDTQY
TRBV4-1	ASSPSPRPDTQY
TRBV12-3/TRBV12-4	ASSPGQQETQY
TRBV19	ASSIVAAATNEKLF
TRBV4-3	ASSQDRVNSGNTIY
TRBV12-5	ASGLVPGGNNEQF
TRBV7-9	PSSLTREQY
TRBV6-2/TRBV6-3	ASSYPGNEQY
TRBV10-3	AINGLNTEAF